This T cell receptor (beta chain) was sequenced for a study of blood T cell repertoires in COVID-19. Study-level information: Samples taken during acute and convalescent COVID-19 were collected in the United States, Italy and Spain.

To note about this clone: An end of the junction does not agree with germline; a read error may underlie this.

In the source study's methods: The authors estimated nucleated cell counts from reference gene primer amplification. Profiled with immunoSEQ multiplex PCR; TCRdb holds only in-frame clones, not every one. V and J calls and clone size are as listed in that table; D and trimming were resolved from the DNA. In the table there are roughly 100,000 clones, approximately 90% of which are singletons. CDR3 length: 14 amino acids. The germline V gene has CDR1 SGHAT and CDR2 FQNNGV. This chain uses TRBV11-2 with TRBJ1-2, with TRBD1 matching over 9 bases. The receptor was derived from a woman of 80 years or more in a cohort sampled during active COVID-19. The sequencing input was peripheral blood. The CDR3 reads CASSPGQGNFGYTF. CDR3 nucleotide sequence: TGTGCCAGCAGCCCGGGACAGGGTAACTTTGGCTACACCTTC.